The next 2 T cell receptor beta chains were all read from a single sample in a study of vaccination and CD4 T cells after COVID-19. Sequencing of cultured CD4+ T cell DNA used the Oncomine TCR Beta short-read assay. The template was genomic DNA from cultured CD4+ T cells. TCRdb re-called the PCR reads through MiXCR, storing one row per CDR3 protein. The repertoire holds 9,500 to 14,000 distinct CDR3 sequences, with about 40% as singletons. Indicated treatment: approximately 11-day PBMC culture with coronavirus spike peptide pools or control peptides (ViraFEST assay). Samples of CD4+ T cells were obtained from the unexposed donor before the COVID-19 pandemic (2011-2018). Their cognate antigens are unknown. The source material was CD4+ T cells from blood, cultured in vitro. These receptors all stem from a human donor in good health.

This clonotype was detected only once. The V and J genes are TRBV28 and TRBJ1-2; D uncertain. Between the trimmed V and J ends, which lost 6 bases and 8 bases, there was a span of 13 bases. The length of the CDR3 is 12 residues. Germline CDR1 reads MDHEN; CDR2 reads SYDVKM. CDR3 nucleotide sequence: TGTGCCAGCAGCCTTAACCTTTGGGGCTACACCTTC. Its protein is CASSLNLWGYTF.

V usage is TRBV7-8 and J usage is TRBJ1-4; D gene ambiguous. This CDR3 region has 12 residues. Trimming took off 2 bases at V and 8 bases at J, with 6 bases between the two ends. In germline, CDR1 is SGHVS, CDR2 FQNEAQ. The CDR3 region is CASSLSREKLFF. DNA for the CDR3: TGTGCCAGCAGCTTATCCCGGGAAAAACTGTTTTTT.